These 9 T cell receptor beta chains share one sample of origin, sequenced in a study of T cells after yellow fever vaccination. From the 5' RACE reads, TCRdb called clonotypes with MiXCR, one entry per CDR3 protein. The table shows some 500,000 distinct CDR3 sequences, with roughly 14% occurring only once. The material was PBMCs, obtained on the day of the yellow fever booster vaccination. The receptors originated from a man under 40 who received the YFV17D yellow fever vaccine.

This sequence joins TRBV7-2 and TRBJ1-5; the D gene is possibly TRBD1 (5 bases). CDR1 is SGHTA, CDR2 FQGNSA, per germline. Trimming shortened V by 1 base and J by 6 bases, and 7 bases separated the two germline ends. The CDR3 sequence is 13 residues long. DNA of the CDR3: TGTGCCAGCAGCTTAGGCAGGGCTCAGCCCCAGCATTTT. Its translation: CASSLGRAQPQHF.

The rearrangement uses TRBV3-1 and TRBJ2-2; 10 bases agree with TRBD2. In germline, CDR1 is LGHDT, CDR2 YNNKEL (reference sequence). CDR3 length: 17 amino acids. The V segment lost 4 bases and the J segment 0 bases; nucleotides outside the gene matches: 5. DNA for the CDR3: TGTGCCAGCAGCCTACGTGGACTAGCGGCGAACACCGGGGAGCTGTTTTTT. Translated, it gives CASSLRGLAANTGELFF. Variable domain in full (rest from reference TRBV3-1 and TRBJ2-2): DTAVSQTPKYLVTQMGNDKSIKCEQNLGHDTMYWYKQDSKKFLKIMFSYNNKELIINETVPNRFSPKSPDKAHLNLHINSLELGDSAVYFCASSLRGLAANTGELFFGEGSRLTVL.

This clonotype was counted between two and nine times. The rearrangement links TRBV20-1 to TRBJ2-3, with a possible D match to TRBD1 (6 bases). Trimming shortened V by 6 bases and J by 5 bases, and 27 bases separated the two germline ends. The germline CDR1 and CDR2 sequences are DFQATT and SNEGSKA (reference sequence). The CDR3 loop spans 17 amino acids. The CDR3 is CSALGAQSGNKGDTQYF. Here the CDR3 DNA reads TGCAGTGCCCTGGGGGCCCAAAGCGGAAATAAGGGAGATACGCAGTATTTT.

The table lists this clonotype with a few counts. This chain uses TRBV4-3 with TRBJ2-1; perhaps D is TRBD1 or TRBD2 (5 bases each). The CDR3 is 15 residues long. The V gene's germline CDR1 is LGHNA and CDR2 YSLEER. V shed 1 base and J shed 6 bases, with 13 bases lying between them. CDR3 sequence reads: CASSQVRGDGNEQFF. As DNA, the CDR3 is TGCGCCAGCAGCCAAGTTCGAGGGGATGGCAATGAGCAGTTCTTC.

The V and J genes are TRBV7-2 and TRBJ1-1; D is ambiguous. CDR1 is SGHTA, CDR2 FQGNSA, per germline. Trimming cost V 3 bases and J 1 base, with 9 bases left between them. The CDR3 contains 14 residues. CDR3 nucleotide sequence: TGTGCCAGCAGCTTTGTCGCTTGGAACACTGAAGCTTTCTTT. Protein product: CASSFVAWNTEAFF.

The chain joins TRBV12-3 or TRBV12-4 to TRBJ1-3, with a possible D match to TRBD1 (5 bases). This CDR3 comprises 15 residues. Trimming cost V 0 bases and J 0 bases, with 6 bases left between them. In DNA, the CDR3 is TGTGCCAGCAGTTTAGCCGGGGGCTCTGGAAACACCATATATTTT. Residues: CASSLAGGSGNTIYF.

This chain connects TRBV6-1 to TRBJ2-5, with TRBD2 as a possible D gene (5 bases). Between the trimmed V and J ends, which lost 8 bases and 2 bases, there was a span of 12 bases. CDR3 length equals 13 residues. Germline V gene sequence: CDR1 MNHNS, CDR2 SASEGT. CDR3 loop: CASAREHQETQYF. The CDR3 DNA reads TGTGCCAGCGCACGGGAACATCAAGAGACCCAGTACTTC.

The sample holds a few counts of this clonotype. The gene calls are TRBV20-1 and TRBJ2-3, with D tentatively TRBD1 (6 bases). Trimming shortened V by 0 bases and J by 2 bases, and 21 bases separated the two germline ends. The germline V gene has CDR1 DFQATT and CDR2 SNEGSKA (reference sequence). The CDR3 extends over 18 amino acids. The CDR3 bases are TGCAGTGCTAGAGACCAGGACAGAGGGGTTTTCGCCACAGATACGCAGTATTTT. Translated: CSARDQDRGVFATDTQYF.

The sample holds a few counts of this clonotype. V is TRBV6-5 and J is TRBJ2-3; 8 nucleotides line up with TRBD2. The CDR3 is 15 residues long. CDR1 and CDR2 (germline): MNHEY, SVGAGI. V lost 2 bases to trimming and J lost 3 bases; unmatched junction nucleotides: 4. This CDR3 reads CASSYEAGGTDTQYF. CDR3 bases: TGTGCCAGCAGTTACGAGGCGGGAGGAACAGATACGCAGTATTTT.